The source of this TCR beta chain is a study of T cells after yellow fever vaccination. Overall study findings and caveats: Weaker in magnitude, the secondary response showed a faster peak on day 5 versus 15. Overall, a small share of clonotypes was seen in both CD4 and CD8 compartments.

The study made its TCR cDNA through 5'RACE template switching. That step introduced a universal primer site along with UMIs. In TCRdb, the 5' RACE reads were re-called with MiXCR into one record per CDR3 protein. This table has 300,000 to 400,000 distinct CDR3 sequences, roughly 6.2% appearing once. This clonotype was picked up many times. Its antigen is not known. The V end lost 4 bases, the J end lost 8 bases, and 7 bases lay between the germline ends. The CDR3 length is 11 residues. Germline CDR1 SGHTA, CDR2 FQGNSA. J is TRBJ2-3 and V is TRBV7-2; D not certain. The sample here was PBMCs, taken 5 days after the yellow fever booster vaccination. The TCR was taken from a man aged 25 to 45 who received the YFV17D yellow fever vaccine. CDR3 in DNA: TGTGCCAGCAGCTCGGCTGTTACGCAGTATTTT. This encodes CASSSAVTQYF.